This TCR beta chain emerged from a study of blood T cell repertoires in COVID-19. Study information: Samples representing acute and convalescent COVID-19 were sourced from the United States, Italy and Spain. Sample material is recorded as cDNA or gDNA derived from T cells, B-cell-depleted T cells, or PBMCs.

How the authors handled the data: Estimated nucleated cell counts came from reference gene primer amplification. Measured with immunoSEQ multiplex PCR; TCRdb has only the in-frame clones, and not every one. The D gene and trimming were derived from the DNA, and the V and J assignments and clone size from that table. The table has fewer than 140,000 clones, less than 85% seen once. Trimming shortened V by 6 bases and J by 1 base, and 12 bases separated the two germline ends. The CDR3 covers 14 residues. Germline V gives CDR1 MNHEY, CDR2 SMNVEV (reference sequence). The V call is TRBV27, the J call TRBJ2-5; a possible D gene is TRBD2 (5 bases). The clonotype comes from a woman in her fifties or sixties with acute or convalescent COVID-19. What was sequenced was peripheral blood. Here the CDR3 reads CASSPTRVQETQYF. DNA for the CDR3: TGTGCCAGCAGCCCTACGCGGGTCCAAGAGACCCAGTACTTC.